The 14 T cell receptor beta chains reported below all come from one sample, sequenced in a study of human T cells and chemical hapten exposure. Time point of the sample: patch test 2, 6 weeks after DPC sensitization. Treatment reported: therapeutic diphenylcyclopropenone sensitization with weekly scalp DPC. TCRdb passed the RACE reads through MiXCR, listing each CDR3 protein once. Counted here are fewer than 85,000 distinct CDR3 sequences, 11% occurring once; the ten biggest clones make up about 1.4%. The sample here was whole blood, taken in connection with sensitization to the hapten diphenylcyclopropenone (DPC). The receptors were gathered from a man between 18 and 29 years old with alopecia areata. Some clones in this sample may be carry-over from other donors' samples.

V and J are TRBV4-2 and TRBJ1-1, with TRBD1 as a possible D gene (5 bases). The V gene lost 8 bases and the J gene lost 5 bases, with 15 bases spanning the gap. The CDR3 is 13 residues long. Looked up from germline, CDR1 is LGHNA and CDR2 is YNFKEQ. The CDR3 region is CASAGRVETEAFF. CDR3 sequence (DNA): TGTGCCAGCGCGGGCAGGGTGGAGACTGAAGCTTTCTTT.

About this clonotype itself: A read error is possible here, since a much larger clone lies one base away. The chain has TRBV7-9 and TRBJ2-3; D is unclear. Germline V gene sequence: CDR1 SEHNR, CDR2 FQNEAQ (reference sequence). V lost 2 bases, J lost 5 bases, and 2 bases lay in between. This CDR3 is built from 11 residues. This CDR3 is CASSLIDTQYF. CDR3 in DNA: TGTGCCAGCAGCTTAATAGATACGCAGTATTTT. The full variable domain, completed using reference TRBV7-9 and TRBJ2-3, is DTGVSQNPRHKITKRGQNVTFRCDPISEHNRLYWYRQTLGQGPEFLTYFQNEAQLEKSRLLSDRFSAERPKGSFSTLEIQRTEQGDSAMYLCASSLIDTQYFGPGTRLTVL.

This clonotype has a count of ten or more. This rearrangement joins TRBV10-2 to TRBJ1-4; tentative D call: TRBD1 (5 bases). In germline, CDR1 is WSHSY, CDR2 SAAADI. Trimming took off 7 bases at V and 0 bases at J, with 9 bases between the two ends. The CDR3 runs 14 residues. The CDR3 sequence is CASTGLATNEKLFF. DNA for the CDR3: TGCGCCAGCACGGGGCTTGCAACTAATGAAAAACTGTTTTTT.

The gene calls are TRBV7-3 and TRBJ2-1, with unresolved D. Germline CDR1 reads SGHTA; CDR2 reads FQGTGA. The CDR3 is 13 amino acids. Trimming pared 4 bases from V and 7 bases from J, leaving 11 bases between. CDR3 in DNA: TGTGCCAGCAGCTACCACGGAAAAAATGAGCAGTTCTTC. This codes for CASSYHGKNEQFF.

In this sample, this clonotype turned up a few times. J is TRBJ2-3 and V is TRBV20-1; TRBD2 matches 10 bases. The V and J ends lost 7 bases and 4 bases, in that order; junction bases with no gene match: 8. The CDR3 spans 14 residues. CDR1 is DFQATT and CDR2 is SNEGSKA in the germline V gene (reference sequence). The CDR3 nucleotides are TGCAGTGGTGGACTAGCGGAGGTATCAGATACGCAGTATTTT. Its translation is CSGGLAEVSDTQYF.

This clonotype was observed a handful of times. This chain uses TRBV6-2 or TRBV6-3 with TRBJ2-5; TRBD1 or TRBD2 may be the D gene (7 bases each). Germline loops: CDR1 MNHEY, CDR2 SVGEGT. The V and J ends lost 5 bases and 3 bases respectively, with 13 bases between them. This CDR3 comprises 14 residues. CDR3 bases: TGTGCCAGCAGTCGGGGGGACAGCGAAGAGACCCAGTACTTC. This gives the protein CASSRGDSEETQYF.

This clonotype came up many times. The chain uses TRBV11-2 and TRBJ1-4, with D possibly being TRBD1 (5 bases). Looked up from germline, CDR1 is SGHAT and CDR2 is FQNNGV. This CDR3 is 14 amino acids long. V lost 2 bases and J lost 6, with 10 bases in between. This CDR3 is CASSLPGLYEKLFF. The CDR3 DNA is TGTGCCAGCAGCTTACCGGGGCTTTATGAAAAACTGTTTTTT.

This clonotype was counted only a few times. The chain combines TRBV5-1 with TRBJ2-1; TRBD1 matches at 8 bases. This CDR3 spans 15 amino acids. Germline CDR1 and CDR2: SGHRS and YFSETQ. The J segment lost 8 bases and the V segment lost 3 bases, leaving 10 bases of the junction unmatched. The CDR3 DNA follows: TGCGCCAGCAGCTCCCTGGCAGGGGGCCGAGATGAGCAGTTCTTC. Protein: CASSSLAGGRDEQFF.

The chain uses TRBV29-1 and TRBJ2-7, with D perhaps TRBD1 (6 bases). CDR1 is SQVTM and CDR2 is ANQGSEA in the germline V gene. The CDR3 has 14 residues. Trimming removed 0 bases at V and 5 bases at J, with 14 bases between. The DNA for the CDR3 is TGCAGCGTTGAAGATGGGGGCCTGGGCGACGAGCAGTACTTC. Its translation is CSVEDGGLGDEQYF.

At least ten counts were recorded for this clonotype. This CDR3 reads CASSGDRGGLQPQHF. The CDR3 DNA follows: TGTGCCAGCAGCGGGGACAGGGGGGGTCTTCAGCCCCAGCATTTT. The rearrangement joins TRBV6-5 to TRBJ1-5; 11 nucleotides agree with TRBD1. Per germline, CDR1 MNHEY and CDR2 SVGAGI. The CDR3 has 15 residues. V shed 6 bases, J shed 6 bases, and the junction held 7 bases outside the gene matches.

This clonotype was seen many times. V and J are TRBV7-9 and TRBJ2-5; 7 bases agree with TRBD1. This CDR3 has 14 amino acids. Germline V gives CDR1 SEHNR, CDR2 FQNEAQ (reference sequence). J gave up 5 bases and V 4 bases, and 7 bases lay outside the gene matches. The chain's CDR3 is CASSSRTGVETQYF. The CDR3 DNA follows: TGTGCCAGCAGCTCCAGAACAGGGGTTGAGACCCAGTACTTC.

This clonotype was counted only a few times. V is TRBV11-2 and J is TRBJ2-2; 10 nucleotides agree with TRBD1. The germline gives CDR1 SGHAT, CDR2 FQNNGV. Trimming took 5 bases from V and 4 from J; bases not matched to a gene: 10. This CDR3 is 17 amino acids long. CDR3 sequence: CASSEPRDRGSTGELFF. CDR3 in DNA: TGTGCCAGCAGCGAACCCCGGGACAGGGGAAGCACCGGGGAGCTGTTTTTT.

In its sample, this clonotype was seen a few times. The gene calls are TRBV18 and TRBJ2-5; 9 positions agree with TRBD1. This CDR3 is built from 17 residues. The V gene's germline CDR1 is KGHSH and CDR2 LQKENI. V gave up 3 bases and J gave up 5 bases; unmatched junction bases: 13. CDR3: CASSPSSGQGISETQYF. CDR3 bases: TGTGCCAGCTCACCGTCATCCGGACAGGGGATATCGGAGACCCAGTACTTC.

CDR3 sequence reads: CASSKVKAGADTQYF. As DNA, the CDR3 is TGTGCCAGCAGCAAGGTTAAAGCAGGGGCAGATACGCAGTATTTT. The rearrangement joins TRBV21-1 to TRBJ2-3; the table gives TRBD1 as D, unverified against the DNA. TRBV21-1 is marked as a pseudogene. The length of the CDR3 is 15 residues.